This T cell receptor (beta chain) was sequenced during a study of beta chain features in type 1 diabetes. Trimming at V came to 3 bases and at J to 5 bases, leaving 3 bases not matched to a gene. From germline, CDR1 is SNHLY and CDR2 FYNNEI. The CDR3 totals 15 residues. Isolated RNA was reverse transcribed in full, so expressed TCRB transcripts were sequenced. For naive, central memory and regulatory T cell samples, reads averaged approximately 3.6 million. Data came from immunoSEQ multiplex PCR; TCRdb stores just in-frame clones and leaves some out. The sample yields under 400,000 clones, about 12% seen once.

Sequenced material: naive CD4+ T cells from blood. The receptor comes from a man aged 18 to 29 in good health. The chain links TRBV2 to TRBJ2-1; the match to TRBD2 covers 11 bases. The CDR3 region is CASSELAGGNNEQFF. The CDR3 nucleotides are TGTGCCAGCAGTGAGTTAGCGGGAGGGAACAATGAGCAGTTCTTC.